The next 15 T cell receptor beta chains were all read from a single sample in a study of blood T cell repertoires in COVID-19. This table comes from immunoSEQ multiplex PCR, and its TCRdb copy is limited to in-frame clones, with some not included. The data show 180,000 or so clones, roughly 86% seen once. Specimen: peripheral blood. Receptors were obtained from a man aged 18 to 30 with acute or convalescent COVID-19.

The V call is TRBV29-1, the J call TRBJ1-2, with D possibly being TRBD1 (5 bases). Trimming removed 4 bases from V and 3 bases from J, with 12 bases in between. Germline V gene sequence: CDR1 SQVTM, CDR2 ANQGSEA. The CDR3 covers 13 residues. The CDR3 sequence is CSVAGVEDYGYTF. CDR3 in DNA: TGCAGCGTTGCGGGGGTTGAGGACTATGGCTACACCTTC.

CDR3 sequence: CASSQDSGTGELFF. CDR3 in DNA: TGCGCCAGCAGCCAAGATTCAGGCACCGGGGAGCTGTTTTTT. This chain joins TRBV4-1 and TRBJ2-2; no clear D gene. CDR1 and CDR2 from the germline V gene are MGHRA and YSYEKL. CDR3 size: 14 residues. The V end was cut by 0 bases, the J end by 4 bases, with 6 bases between.

The J gene is TRBJ2-3, the V gene TRBV19; weak D call: TRBD2 (6 bases). The V and J ends lost 7 bases and 3 bases respectively, with 17 bases between them. The CDR3 runs 15 residues. Germline V gives CDR1 LNHDA, CDR2 SQIVND (reference sequence). CDR3 bases: TGTGCCAGTAAAGTTCTGGCTCGGGGGACAGATACGCAGTATTTT. This codes for CASKVLARGTDTQYF.

The chain combines TRBV2 with TRBJ2-1, with 7 bases lining up with TRBD1. Germline CDR1 SNHLY, CDR2 FYNNEI. This CDR3 comprises 16 residues. V lost 4 bases to trimming and J lost 10 bases; unmatched junction nucleotides: 16. DNA for the CDR3: TGTGCCAGCAGTGGTATTGAACAGGGGCCGCTTGGGGAGCAGTTCTTC. The encoded protein is CASSGIEQGPLGEQFF.

This clone was detected once. This chain joins TRBV19 and TRBJ2-4; TRBD1 matches 10 bases. In germline, CDR1 is LNHDA, CDR2 SQIVND (reference sequence). V gave up 5 bases and J gave up 6 bases; unmatched junction bases: 7. This CDR3 has 15 amino acids. CDR3 amino acids: CASSPRTGGSNIQYF. As DNA, the CDR3 is TGTGCCAGTAGTCCCAGGACAGGGGGTTCAAACATTCAGTACTTC.

This clone was seen just once. This rearrangement joins TRBV29-1 to TRBJ2-3; 7 bases are a match to TRBD1. This CDR3 spans 14 amino acids. The germline V gene encodes CDR1 SQVTM and CDR2 ANQGSEA. V was pared by 7 bases and J by 0 bases, with 7 bases of the junction left unmatched. In DNA form, the CDR3 reads TGCAGCGCTCCGACAGGGCTTAGCACAGATACGCAGTATTTT. It is translated as CSAPTGLSTDTQYF.

This sequence joins TRBV19 and TRBJ2-4; weak D call: TRBD1 (7 bases). Per germline, CDR1 LNHDA and CDR2 SQIVND (reference sequence). The CDR3 runs 17 residues. Trimming pared 5 bases from V and 1 base from J, leaving 18 bases between. The CDR3 loop is CASSFQTGAGAKNIQYF. The CDR3 nucleotides read TGTGCCAGTAGTTTCCAAACAGGGGCGGGGGCCAAAAACATTCAGTACTTC. The whole variable domain, filled in from reference TRBV19 and TRBJ2-4, reads DGGITQSPKYLFRKEGQNVTLSCEQNLNHDAMYWYRQDPGQGLRLIYYSQIVNDFQKGDIAEGYSVSREKKESFPLTVTSAQKNPTAFYLCASSFQTGAGAKNIQYFGAGTRLSVL.

The V and J genes are TRBV19 and TRBJ2-7; 10 bases are a match to TRBD1. The CDR3 extends over 14 amino acids. CDR1 and CDR2 from the germline V gene are LNHDA and SQIVND (reference sequence). J lost 4 bases, V lost 2 bases, and 2 bases had no gene match. DNA of the CDR3: TGTGCCAGTAGTATACCGGGACAGGGGTACGAGCAGTACTTC. Translating it yields CASSIPGQGYEQYF. Full variable domain (missing parts from reference TRBV19 and TRBJ2-7): DGGITQSPKYLFRKEGQNVTLSCEQNLNHDAMYWYRQDPGQGLRLIYYSQIVNDFQKGDIAEGYSVSREKKESFPLTVTSAQKNPTAFYLCASSIPGQGYEQYFGPGTRLTVT.

The V and J genes are TRBV6-6 and TRBJ1-2; maybe TRBD1 (6 bases). This CDR3 is 15 amino acids long. Per the germline V gene, CDR1 is MNHNY and CDR2 is SVGAGI (reference sequence). V gave up 6 bases and J gave up 8 bases, with 22 bases separating them. The CDR3 DNA sequence: TGTGCCAGCAGCCCCGGACAGACCGAAGCGCGGGGCTACACCTTC. It yields the protein CASSPGQTEARGYTF.

The chain is built from TRBV1 and TRBJ2-3; the DNA was not compared with TRBD1, the D call given in the table. TRBV1 is marked as a pseudogene. The CDR3 sequence is 22 residues long. The CDR3 spells CTSSHYFQPRDRAGALTDTQYF. CDR3 sequence (DNA): TGCACCAGCAGCCACTATTTCCAGCCTCGGGACAGGGCGGGGGCTTTGACAGATACGCAGTATTTT.

The rearrangement links TRBV2 to TRBJ2-3; no reliable D call. V was trimmed by 4 bases and J by 4 bases, leaving 9 bases between them. The CDR3 is made up of 13 amino acids. The V gene's germline CDR1 is SNHLY and CDR2 FYNNEI. Here the CDR3 DNA reads TGTGCCAGCAGTGGTGACGGAGCAGATACGCAGTATTTT. It codes for CASSGDGADTQYF. The full variable domain, with the rest looked up from reference TRBV2 and TRBJ2-3, is EPEVTQTPSHQVTQMGQEVILRCVPISNHLYFYWYRQILGQKVEFLVSFYNNEISEKSEIFDDQFSVERPDGSNFTLKIRSTKLEDSAMYFCASSGDGADTQYFGPGTRLTVL.

This clone appeared a few times. The chain combines TRBV6-5 with TRBJ2-7; 8 nucleotides match TRBD1. The CDR3 is 15 amino acids. CDR1 MNHEY and CDR2 SVGAGI come from the germline V gene. Trimming took 5 bases from V and 2 from J; bases not matched to a gene: 8. The CDR3 loop reads CASSPRTGNPYEQYF. CDR3 bases: TGTGCCAGCAGTCCTCGGACAGGGAACCCCTACGAGCAGTACTTC.

This chain connects TRBV5-1 to TRBJ1-2; 7 nucleotides match TRBD1. Germline V gene data show CDR1 as SGHRS and CDR2 as YFSETQ. V was clipped by 6 bases and J by 1 base; unmatched bases: 9. The CDR3 runs to 15 residues. Written as DNA, the CDR3 is TGCGCCAGCAACCAAGGGACAGACAATAACTATGGCTACACCTTC. Translated: CASNQGTDNNYGYTF. Supplemented by reference TRBV5-1 and TRBJ1-2, the full variable domain reads KAGVTQTPRYLIKTRGQQVTLSCSPISGHRSVSWYQQTPGQGLQFLFEYFSETQRNKGNFPGRFSGRQFSNSRSEMNVSTLELGDSALYLCASNQGTDNNYGYTFGSGTRLTVV.

This clone has a handful of counts. V and J are TRBV7-3 and TRBJ2-2, with D hard to call. CDR1 is SGHTA, CDR2 FQGTGA, per germline. V lost 5 bases, J lost 1 base, and 11 bases lay in between. The CDR3 contains 15 residues. CDR3 bases: TGTGCCAGCAGCGCAATTTCGGGGAACACCGGGGAGCTGTTTTTT. Its protein product is CASSAISGNTGELFF.

The chain combines TRBV7-9 with TRBJ2-7; the D is unclear. This CDR3 contains 17 residues. The germline V and J ends were trimmed by 1 base and 3 bases, with 19 bases remaining between them. From germline, CDR1 is SEHNR and CDR2 FQNEAQ (reference sequence). The CDR3 DNA is TGTGCCAGCAGCTTAGGAAGTCCGGCAGGTCCCCTCTACGAGCAGTACTTC. It specifies CASSLGSPAGPLYEQYF.